The source of this TCR beta chain is a study of blood T cell repertoires in COVID-19. Study-wide context: Samples of COVID-19 (acute and convalescent) were obtained from the United States, Italy and Spain. Sample material is recorded as cDNA or gDNA derived from T cells, B-cell-depleted T cells, or PBMCs.

Cohorts were assigned according to the clinical history that participants reported. All recovered Cohort 3 donors got two negative PCRs, got clearance, or saw symptom resolution. J was trimmed by 4 bases and V by 4 bases; bases with no gene match: 4. Germline CDR1 is MRHNA and CDR2 is SNTAGT. The CDR3 loop spans 15 amino acids. The table came from immunoSEQ multiplex PCR; TCRdb's copy has only in-frame clones and leaves some out. Here the sample spans hundreds of thousands of clones, 80% to 90% being singletons. This clone is termed medium-sized. The origin of this receptor is a man in his thirties or forties who had recovered from COVID-19. The chain employs TRBV6-4 and TRBJ2-3; 11 bases fit TRBD2. The sequencing sample was made of PBMCs or T cells enriched from blood (not recorded which). The CDR3 nucleotides are TGTGCCAGCAGTGTAACTAGCGGGAGTTCAGATACGCAGTATTTT. Residues: CASSVTSGSSDTQYF.